This is a list of T cell receptor beta chains from one sample in a study of CD8 T cells in Susac syndrome. TCRdb re-derived calls from the immunoSEQ multiplex PCR reads in MiXCR, one entry per CDR3 protein. The data contain hundreds of thousands of distinct CDR3 sequences, about 85% of them singletons. What was sequenced was CD8+ T cells from PBMCs. The receptors originated from a human donor with multiple sclerosis. The CDR3 runs from the conserved cysteine through the conserved F or W. A D gene is named only where the DNA matches it firmly. Size is omitted from some rows. Given values are once, few, many or a class for expanded clones.

v_gene	abundance	j_gene	d_gene	CDR3aa	CDR3nt
TRBV20-1	.	TRBJ2-7	TRBD2	CSARESGASSYEQYF	TGCAGTGCTAGGGAAAGCGGGGCCTCCTCCTACGAGCAGTACTTC
TRBV20-1	.	TRBJ2-3	.	CSAPLTDTQYF	TGCAGTGCTCCGTTGACAGATACGCAGTATTTT
TRBV5-4	.	TRBJ2-1	TRBD2	CASSLGLAANNNEQFF	TGTGCCAGCAGCTTGGGACTAGCGGCCAACAACAATGAGCAGTTCTTC
TRBV10-3	.	TRBJ2-1	.	CAISEGSLGSYNEQFF	TGTGCCATCAGTGAGGGGAGCCTCGGCTCCTACAATGAGCAGTTCTTC
TRBV7-7	.	TRBJ2-2	TRBD2	CASSPGLAVNTGELFF	TGTGCTAGCAGCCCCGGACTAGCCGTGAACACCGGGGAGCTGTTTTTT
TRBV10-3	.	TRBJ1-1	.	CAITPGRSGTHLNTEAFF	TGTGCCATCACCCCTGGACGCTCAGGAACCCATTTGAACACTGAAGCTTTCTTT
TRBV4-3	.	TRBJ1-5	.	CASSHPLRDLNQPQHF	TGCGCCAGCAGCCACCCCCTGCGAGACCTCAATCAGCCCCAGCATTTT
TRBV6-1	.	TRBJ2-1	.	CASFGGNNEQFF	TGTGCCAGCTTCGGCGGAAACAATGAGCAGTTCTTC
TRBV12-3/TRBV12-4	.	TRBJ2-6	.	CASRLTSLSSGANVLTF	TGTGCCAGCAGGCTGACTTCCCTTAGCTCTGGGGCCAACGTCCTGACTTTC
TRBV6-5	.	TRBJ2-1	TRBD2	CASSYSIGGDRFF	TGTGCCAGCAGTTACTCGATTGGGGGGGATCGGTTCTTC
TRBV28	once	TRBJ2-3	.	CASTSLDRSTDTQYF	TGTGCCAGCACCTCCTTGGACAGAAGCACAGATACGCAGTATTTT
TRBV15	.	TRBJ2-7	.	CATSRDLAYEQYF	TGTGCCACCAGCAGAGATCTAGCCTACGAGCAGTACTTC
TRBV27	few	TRBJ1-1	.	CASSGGFGAFF	TGTGCCAGCAGCGGCGGTTTCGGAGCTTTCTTT
TRBV6-1	.	TRBJ2-7	.	CASRALEGSSYEQYF	TGTGCCAGCAGGGCACTGGAGGGGTCCTCCTACGAGCAGTACTTC
TRBV5-4	few	TRBJ2-1	.	CASSPAYGRWSYNEQFF	TGTGCCAGCAGCCCTGCGTACGGGAGATGGTCCTACAATGAGCAGTTCTTC
TRBV29-1	.	TRBJ1-2	.	CSVDHAGTDGYTF	TGCAGCGTTGATCATGCAGGGACGGACGGCTACACCTTC
TRBV6-5	.	TRBJ2-3	TRBD2	CASSYSGLADPSDTQYF	TGTGCCAGCAGTTACTCTGGACTAGCGGATCCCTCCGATACGCAGTATTTT
TRBV20-1	.	TRBJ2-1	.	CSARDPSRSGNEQFF	TGCAGTGCTAGAGATCCCTCCCGGTCGGGGAATGAGCAGTTCTTC
TRBV3-1	.	TRBJ2-1	TRBD2	CASSHEGTLGLAGVNEQFF	TGTGCCAGCAGCCACGAGGGGACCCTGGGACTAGCGGGAGTCAATGAGCAGTTCTTC
TRBV19	.	TRBJ1-5	.	CASSMRGVGDQPQHF	TGTGCCAGTAGTATGAGGGGGGTTGGAGATCAGCCCCAGCATTTT
TRBV6-5	.	TRBJ2-1	.	CASSPGVGGEFF	TGTGCCAGCAGTCCCGGTGTGGGTGGGGAGTTCTTC
TRBV7-9	.	TRBJ1-4	TRBD1	CASSLASGGDEKLFF	TGTGCCAGCAGCTTAGCGTCAGGGGGGGATGAAAAACTGTTTTTT
TRBV9	once	TRBJ2-1	.	CASSVGTNNEQFF	TGTGCCAGCAGCGTAGGGACCAACAATGAGCAGTTCTTC
TRBV6-5	.	TRBJ2-3	TRBD2	CASSYSGLAGVSDTQYF	TGTGCCAGCAGTTACTCCGGACTAGCGGGAGTGTCAGATACGCAGTATTTT
TRBV3-1	.	TRBJ1-6	.	CASSTDGISYNSPLHF	TGTGCCAGCAGTACGGACGGGATCTCCTATAATTCACCCCTCCACTTT
TRBV7-9	.	TRBJ2-2	TRBD2	CASSLGGLELANTGELFF	TGTGCCAGCAGCTTAGGGGGACTAGAACTCGCGAACACCGGGGAGCTGTTTTTT
TRBV25-1	.	TRBJ2-2	.	CASSGLTDTGELFF	TGTGCCAGCAGTGGTCTGACAGACACCGGGGAGCTGTTTTTT
TRBV11-2	few	TRBJ2-7	.	CASSPSGPVGEQYF	TGTGCCAGCAGCCCATCAGGGCCGGTGGGCGAGCAGTACTTC
TRBV20-1	.	TRBJ2-1	.	CSARGTESYNEQFF	TGCAGTGCTAGAGGCACAGAGTCTTACAATGAGCAGTTCTTC
TRBV28	.	TRBJ2-7	.	CASRDKSGASYEQYF	TGTGCCAGCAGGGACAAAAGTGGGGCCTCCTACGAGCAGTACTTC
TRBV13	.	TRBJ2-7	.	CASSPAISGSIYEQYF	TGTGCCAGCAGCCCAGCCATTAGTGGGAGTATCTACGAGCAGTACTTC
TRBV7-9	.	TRBJ2-2	.	CASSPADRTPNTGELFF	TGTGCCAGCAGCCCCGCCGACAGGACCCCGAACACCGGGGAGCTGTTTTTT
TRBV28	.	TRBJ2-3	TRBD2	CASSFPSTSAYTDTQYF	TGTGCCAGCAGTTTTCCCTCGACTAGCGCTTACACAGATACGCAGTATTTT
TRBV6-1	.	TRBJ1-2	.	CASSSNNPQNYTF	TGTGCCAGCAGTTCTAATAACCCGCAAAACTACACCTTC
TRBV29-1	.	TRBJ2-1	.	CSDGRPILNEQFF	TGCAGCGACGGACGACCCATTCTCAATGAGCAGTTCTTC
TRBV15	.	TRBJ2-1	.	CATSRVLRGSSYNEQFF	TGTGCCACCAGCAGAGTACTTCGTGGGTCCTCCTACAATGAGCAGTTCTTC
TRBV6-1	once	TRBJ1-4	.	CASSSRRAGNNEKLFF	TGTGCCAGCAGCTCCCGGAGGGCAGGGAATAATGAAAAACTGTTTTTT
TRBV2	few	TRBJ2-7	.	CASNGYEQYF	TGTGCCAGCAATGGCTACGAGCAGTACTTC